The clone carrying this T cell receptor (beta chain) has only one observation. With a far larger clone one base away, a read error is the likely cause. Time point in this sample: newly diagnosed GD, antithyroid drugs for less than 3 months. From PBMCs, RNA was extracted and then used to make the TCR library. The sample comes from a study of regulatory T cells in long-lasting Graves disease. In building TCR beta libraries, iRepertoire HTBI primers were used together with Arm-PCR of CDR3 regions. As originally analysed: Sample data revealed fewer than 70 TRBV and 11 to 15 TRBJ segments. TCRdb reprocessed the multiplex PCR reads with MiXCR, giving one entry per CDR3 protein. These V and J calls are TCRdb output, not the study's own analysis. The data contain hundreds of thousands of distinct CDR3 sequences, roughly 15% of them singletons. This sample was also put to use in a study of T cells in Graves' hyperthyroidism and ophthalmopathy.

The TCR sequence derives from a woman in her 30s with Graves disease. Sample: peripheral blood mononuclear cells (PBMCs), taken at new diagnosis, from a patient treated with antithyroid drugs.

The CDR3 region has the DNA TGTGCCAGCAGTGAAGGGTGGACAGGGGCCTATGGCCACACCTTC. It encodes CASSEGWTGAYGHTF. The chain is built from TRBV28 and TRBJ1-2; TRBD1 aligns across 9 bases. Germline V gene sequence: CDR1 MDHEN, CDR2 SYDVKM. This CDR3 region has 15 residues.